What follows describes a single T cell receptor beta chain. In germline, CDR1 is KGHSH, CDR2 LQKENI. The CDR3 has 15 residues. Trimming removed 1 base from V and 0 bases from J, with 9 bases in between. In the original workflow: Reference gene primer amplification gave estimated nucleated cell counts. Clones were sequenced by immunoSEQ multiplex PCR, and TCRdb holds only the in-frame ones, with some missing. Clone size and V and J calls were adopted from that table, with D and trimming inferred from the DNA. The sample holds over 45,000 clones, around 86% seen once. The record originates from a study of blood T cell repertoires in COVID-19. On the study more broadly: Specimens from acute and convalescent COVID-19 originated in the United States, Italy and Spain. Sample material is recorded as cDNA or gDNA derived from T cells, B-cell-depleted T cells, or PBMCs.

The chain recombines TRBV18 with TRBJ1-1; TRBD1 might be the D (5 bases). Sequencing was done on a sample of peripheral blood. The TCR comes from a woman aged 60-70 years with acute or convalescent COVID-19. CDR3 amino acids: CASSPRTSMNTEAFF. The CDR3, as DNA: TGTGCCAGCTCACCACGGACATCCATGAACACTGAAGCTTTCTTT.